The next 15 T cell receptor beta chains were all read from a single sample in a study of blood T cell repertoires in COVID-19. Libraries were prepared by immunoSEQ multiplex PCR; TCRdb keeps only in-frame clonotypes and omits some of them. The table shows roughly 260,000 clones, with more than 75% occurring only once. The specimen sequenced was peripheral blood. The receptors were sampled from a woman in her forties or fifties with acute or convalescent COVID-19.

The genes are TRBV7-2 and TRBJ1-1; 11 bases match TRBD1. Germline V gives CDR1 SGHTA, CDR2 FQGNSA. V lost 0 bases, J lost 4 bases, and 7 bases stayed unmatched. CDR3 size: 17 residues. DNA of the CDR3: TGTGCCAGCAGCTTAGCGGGGACCGGGACAGGGGGCACTGAAGCTTTCTTT. As protein: CASSLAGTGTGGTEAFF.

The chain carries TRBV28 and TRBJ2-5, with no clear D. CDR1 and CDR2 from the germline V gene are MDHEN and SYDVKM. V lost 3 bases and J lost 5, with 10 bases in between. The CDR3 is 13 residues long. The CDR3 nucleotides read TGTGCCAGCAGTTTTCTAGGATGGGAGACCCAGTACTTC. Translating it yields CASSFLGWETQYF.

The chain joins TRBV11-2 to TRBJ1-3, with TRBD1 matching 7 bases. The ends lost 5 bases at V and 2 bases at J; junction bases unmatched: 12. The germline CDR1 and CDR2 sequences are SGHAT and FQNNGV. The CDR3 extends over 17 amino acids. The chain's CDR3 is CASSHTKGTVTGNTIYF. In DNA, the CDR3 is TGTGCCAGCAGCCACACAAAAGGGACAGTTACTGGAAACACCATATATTTT.

The gene calls are TRBV28 and TRBJ2-1, with TRBD2 as a possible D gene (6 bases). This CDR3 is 16 amino acids long. V was clipped by 1 base and J by 7 bases, with 17 bases between them. Germline loops: CDR1 MDHEN, CDR2 SYDVKM. The CDR3 DNA follows: TGTGCCAGCAGTTTATACCTGGAGGGCCGGGGAAATGAGCAGTTCTTC. Translated: CASSLYLEGRGNEQFF.

V usage is TRBV6-5 and J usage is TRBJ2-1; 13 bases agree with TRBD2. Germline CDR1 and CDR2: MNHEY and SVGAGI. With V trimmed by 8 bases and J by 6 bases, 7 bases remained unmatched. The CDR3 spans 15 residues. In DNA, the CDR3 is TGTGCCAGCGGAGGGACTAGCGGGGTGACCAATGAGCAGTTCTTC. Residues: CASGGTSGVTNEQFF.

The chain couples TRBV10-3 to TRBJ2-5; 10 nucleotides agree with TRBD1. The CDR3 has 12 amino acids. The V and J ends lost 8 bases and 3 bases, in that order; junction bases with no gene match: 0. Per the germline V gene, CDR1 is ENHRY and CDR2 is SYGVKD. CDR3 region: CAIGTGEETQYF. The CDR3 DNA is TGTGCCATCGGGACAGGGGAAGAGACCCAGTACTTC.

This clone appeared a few times. The chain uses TRBV28 and TRBJ1-4; 9 nucleotides agree with TRBD1. CDR3 length equals 15 residues. Germline loops: CDR1 MDHEN, CDR2 SYDVKM. After removal of 5 bases from V and 7 bases from J, the junction contained 8 bases not matched to a gene. DNA of the CDR3: TGTGCCAGCAGTATAAACAGGGGGCTGGGTGAAAAACTGTTTTTT. This gives the protein CASSINRGLGEKLFF.

The V and J genes are TRBV30 and TRBJ1-1, with D possibly TRBD1 on 6 matching bases. The germline CDR1 and CDR2 sequences are GTSNPN and SVGIG (reference sequence). The CDR3 extends over 17 amino acids. The V gene lost 1 base and the J gene lost 2 bases, with 20 bases spanning the gap. CDR3 region: CAWSAPGQHKKNTEAFF. The CDR3 bases are TGTGCCTGGAGTGCGCCGGGACAACATAAAAAAAACACTGAAGCTTTCTTT.

The J gene is TRBJ2-1, the V gene TRBV4-1, with 11 bases identical to TRBD2. The CDR3 sequence is 18 residues long. Germline values: CDR1 MGHRA, CDR2 YSYEKL. V lost 0 bases to trimming and J lost 2 bases; unmatched junction nucleotides: 6. Here the CDR3 DNA reads TGCGCCAGCAGCCAAGACCCTGGGACTAGCGGAACCTACAATGAGCAGTTCTTC. It encodes CASSQDPGTSGTYNEQFF.

V gene TRBV11-1 combines with J gene TRBJ2-4, with a possible D match to TRBD1 (6 bases). Germline loops: CDR1 SGHAT, CDR2 FQDESV (reference sequence). The V end lost 4 bases, the J end lost 0 bases, and 13 bases lay between the germline ends. The CDR3 is 16 amino acids. The DNA of the CDR3 is TGTGCCAGCAGCTCCCGGACAGAGCTAGCCAAAAACATTCAGTACTTC. Translation gives CASSSRTELAKNIQYF.

This clone was found a few times. The chain is built from TRBV28 and TRBJ2-7, with D tentatively TRBD2 (6 bases). Trimming shortened V by 3 bases and J by 7 bases, and 13 bases separated the two germline ends. CDR1 is MDHEN, CDR2 SYDVKM, per germline. The CDR3 has 13 residues. The CDR3 sequence: CASSFGAAGEQYF. CDR3 DNA sequence: TGTGCCAGCAGTTTCGGGGCTGCGGGAGAGCAGTACTTC.

The chain recombines TRBV7-8 with TRBJ1-6; TRBD1 might be the D (5 bases). With 0 bases removed from V and 1 base from J, the gap between germline ends came to 7 bases. The CDR3 sequence is 16 residues long. CDR1 and CDR2 from the germline V gene are SGHVS and FQNEAQ. CDR3: CASSLAHRSYNSPLHF. DNA of the CDR3: TGTGCCAGCAGCTTAGCGCACAGGTCCTATAATTCACCCCTCCACTTT. Supplemented by reference TRBV7-8 and TRBJ1-6, the full variable domain reads GAGVSQSPRYKVAKRGQDVALRCDPISGHVSLFWYQQALGQGPEFLTYFQNEAQLDKSGLPSDRFFAERPEGSVSTLKIQRTQQEDSAVYLCASSLAHRSYNSPLHFGNGTRLTVT.

This clone appeared a single time. V is TRBV30 and J is TRBJ1-2; weak D call: TRBD1 (6 bases). V gave up 0 bases and J gave up 8 bases, with 13 bases separating them. Germline CDR1 reads GTSNPN; CDR2 reads SVGIG (reference sequence). CDR3 length: 13 amino acids. CDR3 sequence: CAWSVRQGLGYTF. As DNA, the CDR3 is TGTGCCTGGAGTGTACGGCAGGGGTTAGGCTACACCTTC.

V and J are TRBV18 and TRBJ1-2; TRBD1 aligns across 10 bases. This CDR3 spans 16 amino acids. V shed 6 bases and J 8 bases; nucleotides not matched to a gene: 15. CDR1 is KGHSH, CDR2 LQKENI, per germline. The CDR3 spells CASSQYAGTGDEGYTF. Written as DNA, the CDR3 is TGTGCCAGCTCCCAATACGCCGGGACAGGGGATGAAGGCTACACCTTC.

The chain recombines TRBV20-1 with TRBJ2-1; weak D call: TRBD1 (5 bases). Trimming pared 3 bases from V and 7 bases from J, leaving 13 bases between. This CDR3 is built from 13 residues. Germline values: CDR1 DFQATT, CDR2 SNEGSKA (reference sequence). This CDR3 is CSASRQTGNEQFF. CDR3 nucleotide sequence: TGCAGTGCTAGTCGACAGACGGGTAATGAGCAGTTCTTC.